Sequencing of this TCR beta chain was carried out in a study of blood T cells in healthy people across ages. Study context: The template switching approach captured approximately one barcoded beta molecule for every two T cells.

Study-wide results and caveats: Higher diversity and more naive CD4+ cells were features of long-lived donors, compared to aged donors.

With 5 bases removed from V and 1 base from J, the gap between germline ends came to 8 bases. The CDR3 spans 13 residues. Germline lookup yields CDR1 MNHEY and CDR2 SVGAGI. Sample-barcoded 5' priming and a J-beta primer mix drove a second PCR of about 6 to 12 cycles. MiXCR was run by TCRdb on the 5' RACE reads, yielding one entry per CDR3 protein. The table lists about 1.4 million distinct CDR3 sequences, approximately 60% of them singletons, with 6.5% to 8.5% in the top ten. Details on this clonotype: Its target is unknown.

The TCR was taken from a man aged 18 to 30 in good health. The sample consisted of blood. This sequence joins TRBV6-5 and TRBJ1-2, with D unclear. The CDR3: CASSDDINYGYTF. The CDR3 nucleotides read TGTGCCAGCAGTGACGACATTAACTATGGCTACACCTTC.